The 23 T cell receptor beta chains below were found in one sample sequenced in a study of CD8 T cells in acute hepatitis C reinfection. Sequencing was performed with immunoSEQ multiplex PCR; in TCRdb, only in-frame clones are kept and a portion is missing. Found here are around 36,000 clones, 80% to 90% of them singletons; the top ten hold approximately 10%. Described time point: naive CD8 control sorted from an acute-time-point sample. The specimen sequenced was naive CD8+ T cells from PBMCs. The receptors were sampled from a woman between 18 and 29 years old who spontaneously cleared hepatitis C infection.

The chain is built from TRBV7-6 and TRBJ2-2; D not certain. CDR3 length: 15 amino acids. V was shortened by 3 bases and J by 6 bases, with 14 bases between the two germline ends. Germline V gives CDR1 SGHVS, CDR2 FNYEAQ. This chain's CDR3 is CASSFDLLSSGELFF. The CDR3 DNA reads TGTGCCAGCAGCTTCGACCTCTTGAGTTCCGGGGAGCTGTTTTTT.

The V and J genes are TRBV11-2 and TRBJ1-2; D ambiguous. This CDR3 has 15 residues. CDR1 SGHAT and CDR2 FQNNGV come from the germline V gene. Trimming pared 5 bases from V and 4 bases from J, leaving 17 bases between. CDR3: CASSAKGLHLYGYTF. In DNA form, the CDR3 reads TGTGCCAGCAGCGCCAAAGGACTGCACCTCTATGGCTACACCTTC.

The V call is TRBV11-3, the J call TRBJ2-1; 10 bases are a match to TRBD1. V lost 5 bases, J lost 7 bases, and 5 bases stayed unmatched. CDR1 is SGHNT, CDR2 YENEEA, per germline. The CDR3 totals 14 residues. The CDR3 here is CASSDGTGVNEQFF. CDR3 sequence (DNA): TGTGCCAGCAGCGACGGGACAGGGGTAAATGAGCAGTTCTTC. The full variable domain, completed using reference TRBV11-3 and TRBJ2-1, is EAGVVQSPRYKIIEKKQPVAFWCNPISGHNTLYWYLQNLGQGPELLIRYENEEAVDDSQLPKDRFSAERLKGVDSTLKIQPAELGDSAVYLCASSDGTGVNEQFFGPGTRLTVL.

The rearrangement uses TRBV5-1 and TRBJ2-7, with D unclear. V lost 4 bases to trimming and J lost 0 bases, with 5 bases between them. The CDR3 has 12 residues. The germline V gene encodes CDR1 SGHRS and CDR2 YFSETQ. Here the CDR3 DNA reads TGCGCCAGCAGCCTCTCCTCCTACGAGCAGTACTTC. The encoded protein is CASSLSSYEQYF.

V usage is TRBV18 and J usage is TRBJ2-1, with a weak D call TRBD2 (6 bases). Germline CDR1 is KGHSH and CDR2 is LQKENI. The CDR3 is 13 amino acids. The V end was cut by 4 bases, the J end by 7 bases, with 11 bases between. CDR3 protein: CASSLSSENEQFF. DNA of the CDR3: TGTGCCAGCTCACTATCTAGCGAGAATGAGCAGTTCTTC.

CDR3 residues: CASSLAADRVSIETQYF. CDR3 sequence (DNA): TGTGCCAGCAGCTTAGCGGCCGACCGGGTTTCTATAGAGACCCAGTACTTC. The J gene is TRBJ2-5, the V gene TRBV7-6; D not resolved. V was shortened by 0 bases and J by 4 bases, with 18 bases between the two germline ends. The CDR3 extends over 17 amino acids. Germline V gene data show CDR1 as SGHVS and CDR2 as FNYEAQ.

This chain uses TRBV6-4 with TRBJ2-2; D gene uncertain. CDR1 is MRHNA and CDR2 is SNTAGT in the germline V gene. Trimming removed 5 bases from V and 2 bases from J, with 15 bases in between. This CDR3 has 16 residues. The CDR3 protein is CASSRNLLVNTGELFF. The CDR3 DNA follows: TGTGCCAGCAGTCGCAACCTCCTCGTTAACACCGGGGAGCTGTTTTTT.

The chain links TRBV4-1 to TRBJ1-1; possibly TRBD1 for D (5 bases). This CDR3 is 13 amino acids long. V lost 3 bases and J lost 9, with 14 bases in between. CDR1 is MGHRA and CDR2 is YSYEKL in the germline V gene. In DNA, the CDR3 is TGCGCCAGCAGCCAGGGGCTCGAAGTTAAAGCTTTCTTT. Translation: CASSQGLEVKAFF.

This chain's CDR3 is CASSLGLAGTETQYF. The CDR3 bases are TGTGCCAGCAGCTTGGGACTAGCGGGTACAGAGACCCAGTACTTC. This chain links TRBV7-9 with TRBJ2-5; TRBD2 agrees at 12 bases. The CDR3 sequence is 15 residues long. The ends lost 3 bases at V and 4 bases at J; junction bases unmatched: 3. The germline CDR1 and CDR2 sequences are SEHNR and FQNEAQ (reference sequence).

This clone was seen more than once but under ten times. The J gene is TRBJ1-2, the V gene TRBV29-1; 7 bases align to TRBD1. Germline V gene data show CDR1 as SQVTM and CDR2 as ANQGSEA. J lost 8 bases, V lost 7 bases, and 10 bases had no gene match. This CDR3 is 12 amino acids long. CDR3 in DNA: TGCAGCGGGTTGGAGCAGGGGGTCGGCTACACCTTC. Protein product: CSGLEQGVGYTF.

This chain uses TRBV27 with TRBJ1-5; maybe TRBD1 (5 bases). The CDR3 contains 14 residues. Germline values: CDR1 MNHEY, CDR2 SMNVEV (reference sequence). Trimming stripped 2 bases from V and 1 base from J, with 6 bases between. The CDR3 nucleotides are TGTGCCAGCAGTTTAAAGGGGAGCAATCAGCCCCAGCATTTT. Protein sequence: CASSLKGSNQPQHF.

This chain joins TRBV19 and TRBJ2-1; 10 positions agree with TRBD1. Germline V gene data show CDR1 as LNHDA and CDR2 as SQIVND (reference sequence). The CDR3 is made up of 16 amino acids. J gave up 4 bases and V 4 bases, and 7 bases lay outside the gene matches. As DNA, the CDR3 is TGTGCCAGTAGTACCGAATCGGGACAGGGGTACAATGAGCAGTTCTTC. Translation gives CASSTESGQGYNEQFF. The complete variable domain, with remaining parts taken from reference TRBV19 and TRBJ2-1, reads DGGITQSPKYLFRKEGQNVTLSCEQNLNHDAMYWYRQDPGQGLRLIYYSQIVNDFQKGDIAEGYSVSREKKESFPLTVTSAQKNPTAFYLCASSTESGQGYNEQFFGPGTRLTVL.

The chain uses TRBV7-9 and TRBJ2-3; D not certain. V dropped 0 bases and J dropped 0 bases, with 10 bases sitting between them. The CDR3 runs 16 residues. Germline CDR1 SEHNR, CDR2 FQNEAQ (reference sequence). DNA for the CDR3: TGTGCCAGCAGCTTAGCGCAAGGGATTAGCACAGATACGCAGTATTTT. Its protein product is CASSLAQGISTDTQYF.

The chain combines TRBV4-1 with TRBJ2-7; possible D gene TRBD2, 5 bases. Looked up from germline, CDR1 is MGHRA and CDR2 is YSYEKL. CDR3 size: 15 residues. The V gene lost 3 bases and the J gene lost 2 bases, with 14 bases spanning the gap. This CDR3 is CASSQGISVAYEQYF. The CDR3 DNA sequence: TGCGCCAGCAGCCAGGGGATTAGCGTTGCCTACGAGCAGTACTTC.

This clone has more than one count but fewer than ten. The chain employs TRBV13 and TRBJ1-1; unclear D gene. The CDR3 runs 12 residues. Trimming left V 5 bases short and J 6 bases short, with 10 bases between. Germline CDR1 PRHDT, CDR2 FYEKMQ (reference sequence). DNA for the CDR3: TGTGCCAGCAGCCTCGGAGGCTCTGAAGCTTTCTTT. Amino acid sequence: CASSLGGSEAFF. The whole variable domain, filled in from reference TRBV13 and TRBJ1-1, reads AAGVIQSPRHLIKEKRETATLKCYPIPRHDTVYWYQQGPGQDPQFLISFYEKMQSDKGSIPDRFSAQQFSDYHSELNMSSLELGDSALYFCASSLGGSEAFFGQGTRLTVV.

This clone showed up just once. This chain connects TRBV19 to TRBJ2-1; 9 nucleotides match TRBD2. This CDR3 region has 15 residues. Per germline, CDR1 LNHDA and CDR2 SQIVND (reference sequence). Germline trimming cut 5 bases from V and 6 bases from J; bases unmatched to any gene: 8. The DNA for the CDR3 is TGTGCCAGTAGTCCCCATAGCGGGAGTGTCAATGAGCAGTTCTTC. Translated, it gives CASSPHSGSVNEQFF.

In this sample, this clone turned up once. Other DNA sequences from this sample encode an identical CDR3 as well. This sequence joins TRBV15 and TRBJ2-7; TRBD1 matches 7 bases. This CDR3 region has 13 residues. Trimming removed 6 bases from V and 7 bases from J; junction bases left unmatched: 9. Germline V gene sequence: CDR1 LNHNV, CDR2 YYDKDF (reference sequence). CDR3 protein: CATRLIGQDEQYF. The DNA of the CDR3 is TGTGCCACCAGACTGATTGGACAGGATGAGCAGTACTTC.

The rearrangement uses TRBV12-5 and TRBJ2-2, with a possible D match to TRBD2 (5 bases). The CDR3 contains 16 residues. Germline V CDR1 and CDR2: LGHNT, FRNRAP. V gave up 1 base and J gave up 0 bases, with 9 bases separating them. CDR3 in amino acids: CASGLAAEANTGELFF. DNA of the CDR3: TGTGCTAGTGGTTTGGCAGCGGAAGCGAACACCGGGGAGCTGTTTTTT.

This clone appeared a few times. The chain combines TRBV27 with TRBJ1-1, with TRBD1 matching 7 bases. The V gene end was trimmed by 2 bases and the J gene end by 12 bases; junction bases not matched to a gene: 18. Germline V gene sequence: CDR1 MNHEY, CDR2 SMNVEV (reference sequence). The CDR3 covers 16 residues. CDR3: CASSLTLLGTARKTFF. The CDR3 region has the DNA TGTGCCAGCAGTTTAACCCTCCTCGGGACAGCCCGGAAGACTTTCTTT.

The chain couples TRBV4-1 to TRBJ2-3; 9 positions match TRBD1. CDR1 MGHRA and CDR2 YSYEKL come from the germline V gene. V trimming: 1 base; J trimming: 13 bases; junction bases outside the gene matches: 15. This CDR3 region has 16 residues. The CDR3 is CASSQVGDRVAHWEYF. The CDR3 DNA sequence: TGCGCCAGCAGCCAAGTTGGGGACAGGGTTGCTCATTGGGAGTATTTT.

The chain uses TRBV7-3 and TRBJ2-3; 9 bases line up with TRBD2. Germline-derived CDR1 and CDR2 are SGHTA and FQGTGA. The CDR3 has 16 residues. Trimming at V came to 4 bases and at J to 4 bases, leaving 9 bases not matched to a gene. The CDR3 sequence: CASSSLAGVSPDTQYF. Here the CDR3 DNA reads TGTGCCAGCAGCTCATTAGCGGGAGTGTCCCCAGATACGCAGTATTTT. Full variable domain (remainder filled in from reference TRBV7-3 and TRBJ2-3): GAGVSQTPSNKVTEKGKYVELRCDPISGHTALYWYRQSLGQGPEFLIYFQGTGAADDSGLPNDRFFAVRPEGSVSTLKIQRTERGDSAVYLCASSSLAGVSPDTQYFGPGTRLTVL.

This clone is classed as large. The chain links TRBV29-1 to TRBJ1-1; 10 bases fit TRBD1. The germline V gene encodes CDR1 SQVTM and CDR2 ANQGSEA. The CDR3 is 14 amino acids. V trimming: 7 bases; J trimming: 5 bases; junction bases outside the gene matches: 10. The CDR3 spells CSATTGTGATEAFF. The CDR3 DNA sequence: TGCAGCGCTACCACCGGGACAGGGGCAACTGAAGCTTTCTTT. The full variable domain, with the rest looked up from reference TRBV29-1 and TRBJ1-1, is SAVISQKPSRDICQRGTSLTIQCQVDSQVTMMFWYRQQPGQSLTLIATANQGSEATYESGFVIDKFPISRPNLTFSTLTVSNMSPEDSSIYLCSATTGTGATEAFFGQGTRLTVV.

This clone was counted only a few times. CDR3 sequence: CASSLDPTGKSTGELFF. The CDR3 DNA follows: TGTGCCAGCAGCCTAGACCCGACAGGGAAGAGTACCGGGGAGCTGTTTTTT. The rearrangement uses TRBV7-9 and TRBJ2-2, with TRBD1 matching 7 bases. CDR3 size: 17 residues. The V and J ends lost 5 bases and 5 bases, in that order; junction bases with no gene match: 14. Per germline, CDR1 SEHNR and CDR2 FQNEAQ (reference sequence).